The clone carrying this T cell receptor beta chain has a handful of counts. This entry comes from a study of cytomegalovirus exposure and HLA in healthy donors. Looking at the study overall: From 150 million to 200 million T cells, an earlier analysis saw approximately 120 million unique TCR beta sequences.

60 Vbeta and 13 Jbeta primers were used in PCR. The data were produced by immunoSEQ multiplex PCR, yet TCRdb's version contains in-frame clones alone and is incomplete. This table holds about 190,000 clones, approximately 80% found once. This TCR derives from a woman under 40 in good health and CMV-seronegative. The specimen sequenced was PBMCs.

The chain's CDR3 is CASSYTGTGPNSPLHF. In DNA, the CDR3 is TGTGCCAGCAGCTATACCGGGACAGGGCCTAATTCACCCCTCCACTTT. This rearrangement joins TRBV5-6 to TRBJ1-6, with 9 bases that match TRBD1. The germline CDR1 and CDR2 sequences are SGHDT and YYEEEE. The J segment lost 6 bases and the V segment lost 3 bases, leaving 7 bases of the junction unmatched. The CDR3 has 16 amino acids. Full variable domain (outside the CDR3, taken from reference TRBV5-6 and TRBJ1-6): DAGVTQSPTHLIKTRGQQVTLRCSPKSGHDTVSWYQQALGQGPQFIFQYYEEEERQRGNFPDRFSGHQFPNYSSELNVNALLLGDSALYLCASSYTGTGPNSPLHFGNGTRLTVT.